A single sample gave rise to the 4 T cell receptor beta chains below, sequenced in a study of T-cell reconstitution after alpha-beta-depleted transplantation in children. The authors prepared the TCRbeta library with unique molecular identifiers. From the PCR reads, TCRdb called clonotypes with MiXCR, one entry per CDR3 protein. The sample records approximately 400,000 distinct CDR3 sequences, about 16% being singletons. The sample here was PBMCs, mostly from graft donor cells, taken 360 days after TCRalphabeta/CD19-depleted stem cell transplant. The receptors were sampled from a boy younger than two who had a stem cell transplant for Wiskott-Aldrich syndrome, so the T cells may come from the graft donor.

The chain uses TRBV5-6 and TRBJ1-2; D is uncertain. This CDR3 has 12 residues. Per germline, CDR1 SGHDT and CDR2 YYEEEE. V lost 0 bases to trimming and J lost 9 bases, with 9 bases between them. CDR3 DNA: TGTGCCAGCAGCTTGGGAGCGAGGAGCTACACCTTC. Translation: CASSLGARSYTF.

Turning to this clonotype: A much larger clone sits a single nucleotide away, making a read error possible. This chain links TRBV5-1 with TRBJ1-1; D is uncertain. The CDR3 extends over 13 amino acids. Trimming shortened V by 0 bases and J by 1 base, and 4 bases separated the two germline ends. Per the germline V gene, CDR1 is SGHRS and CDR2 is YFSETQ. The CDR3: CASSLEANTEAFF. The CDR3 region has the DNA TGCGCCAGCAGCTTGGAGGCGAACACTGAAGCTTTCTTT.

The genes are TRBV11-2 and TRBJ2-3; a possible D gene is TRBD2 (8 bases). The V gene's germline CDR1 is SGHAT and CDR2 FQNNGV. The CDR3 is 18 residues long. V was clipped by 2 bases and J by 1 base, with 19 bases between them. CDR3 loop: CASSLPRRGGTGTDTQYF. CDR3 nucleotides: TGTGCCAGCAGCTTACCCAGGCGCGGGGGGACAGGCACAGATACGCAGTATTTT.

V and J are TRBV5-1 and TRBJ2-7; 8 nucleotides match TRBD1. The V segment lost 4 bases and the J segment 2 bases; nucleotides outside the gene matches: 11. The CDR3 sequence is 16 residues long. CDR1 and CDR2 from the germline V gene are SGHRS and YFSETQ. The CDR3 DNA reads TGCGCCAGCAGCCCCCTGGGACGGACAGGGCCCTACGAGCAGTACTTC. Protein: CASSPLGRTGPYEQYF. The full variable domain, with the rest looked up from reference TRBV5-1 and TRBJ2-7, is KAGVTQTPRYLIKTRGQQVTLSCSPISGHRSVSWYQQTPGQGLQFLFEYFSETQRNKGNFPGRFSGRQFSNSRSEMNVSTLELGDSALYLCASSPLGRTGPYEQYFGPGTRLTVT.